This TCR beta chain was recovered during a study of tumor-infiltrating lymphocytes in localized non-small cell lung cancer. Clones were sequenced by immunoSEQ multiplex PCR, and TCRdb holds only the in-frame ones, with some missing. The sample gives about 16,000 clones, more than 70% of which show up once; about 9.3% is in the top ten. The V segment lost 1 base and the J segment 6 bases; nucleotides outside the gene matches: 10. From germline, CDR1 is SGHTS and CDR2 YDEGEE. CDR3 length equals 15 residues. This clone was seen more than once but under ten times. The material sequenced was uninvolved lung tissue not adjacent to the tumor. The clonotype comes from a human donor with non-small cell lung cancer. V usage is TRBV5-8 and J usage is TRBJ2-7, with TRBD1 matching over 7 bases. This CDR3 reads CASSLFDRVLREQYF. The CDR3 region has the DNA TGTGCCAGCAGCTTGTTTGACAGGGTATTACGCGAGCAGTACTTC.